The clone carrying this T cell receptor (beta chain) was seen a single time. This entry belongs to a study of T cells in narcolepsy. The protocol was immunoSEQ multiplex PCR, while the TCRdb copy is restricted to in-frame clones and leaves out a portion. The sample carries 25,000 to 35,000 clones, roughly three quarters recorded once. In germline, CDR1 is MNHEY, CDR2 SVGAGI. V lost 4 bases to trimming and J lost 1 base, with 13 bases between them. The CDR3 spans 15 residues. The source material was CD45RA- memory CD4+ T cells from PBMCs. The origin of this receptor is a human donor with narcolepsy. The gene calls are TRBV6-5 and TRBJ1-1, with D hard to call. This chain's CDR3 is CASSSAGFENTEAFF. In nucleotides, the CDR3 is TGTGCCAGCAGTTCGGCCGGCTTTGAGAACACTGAAGCTTTCTTT.